The clone carrying this T cell receptor beta chain has just a few counts. The entry originates in a study of shared clonotypes between healthy human individuals. Some clones are missing from TCRdb's copy, which holds only in-frame ones; the method was immunoSEQ multiplex PCR. The data contain about 1 million clones, 65% to 75% of them singletons. The origin of this receptor is a man in his late teens or twenties in good health. The material sequenced was memory CD4+ T cells sorted from blood. Subset given: CD45RA-negative fraction.

The CDR3 DNA follows: TGTGCCAGCAGCTTACGGGGGCCTGACACCGGGGAGCTGTTTTTT. Translated, it gives CASSLRGPDTGELFF. The chain combines TRBV11-3 with TRBJ2-2; D might be TRBD1 or TRBD2, each matching 6 bases. Trimming stripped 2 bases from V and 3 bases from J, with 10 bases between. The CDR3 is made up of 15 amino acids. Germline V gene lookup returns CDR1 SGHNT and CDR2 YENEEA.